This TCR beta chain was sequenced for a study of cytotoxic CD8 clonotypes in ibrutinib-treated CLL. In the study overall: For this cohort, patients were 10 to 11 relapsed/refractory and around 16 treatment-naive, while approximately 17 were IGHV unmutated. When averaged across all of the samples, the counts came to 255,043 productive templates and about 95,000 productive rearrangements. General study points: Measured clonality at baseline was greater than in age-matched healthy donors and tracked with circulating CD8+ T-cell counts.

The germline CDR1 and CDR2 sequences are SNHLY and FYNNEI. The CDR3 has 16 residues. Trimming removed 3 bases from V and 2 bases from J, with 16 bases in between. In regard to this clone: What it recognizes is unknown.

Investigators sought sequencing depths of between 1 in 200,000 and 1 in 1 million T cells. Here immunoSEQ multiplex PCR was the method, and the copy in TCRdb shows in-frame clones only, minus some. The sample shows around 250,000 clones, 70% of them seen only once. The source material was PBMCs, sampled after 24 months of ibrutinib treatment. This chain links TRBV2 with TRBJ2-5; D is tentatively TRBD1 or TRBD2 (6 bases each). This clonotype was sampled from a human donor with chronic lymphocytic leukemia. For the CDR3, the DNA is TGTGCCAGCAGTGACGGCCTAGAGGGGGGTCAAGAGACCCAGTACTTC. Translated, it gives CASSDGLEGGQETQYF. Supplemented by reference TRBV2 and TRBJ2-5, the full variable domain reads EPEVTQTPSHQVTQMGQEVILRCVPISNHLYFYWYRQILGQKVEFLVSFYNNEISEKSEIFDDQFSVERPDGSNFTLKIRSTKLEDSAMYFCASSDGLEGGQETQYFGPGTRLLVL.